This TCR beta chain was sequenced for a study of shared clonotypes between healthy human individuals. Across the whole study: A donor's plate count was three for CD4 naive and three for CD4 memory; CD8 naive had two and CD8 memory one. Study conclusions and caveats: Only blood was sampled, and tissue TCR repertoires likely differ from blood ones. The sharing of approximately 4.6% of naive CD4 clonotypes was seen across a handful of donors.

Only in-frame clones appear in the TCRdb table, and some are missing; sequencing was by immunoSEQ multiplex PCR. The repertoire holds about 330,000 clones, with 87% as singletons. A word on this clone: The target antigen is unknown.

Only Caucasian adults living in Nashville, Tennessee served as donors. Trimming at V came to 6 bases and at J to 5 bases, leaving 3 bases not matched to a gene. This CDR3 is built from 13 residues. Germline loops: CDR1 LNHDA, CDR2 SQIVND (reference sequence). Specimen: memory CD8+ T cells sorted from blood. Subset described: CD45RO+ cells pooled with CCR7-negative TemRA cells. The genes are TRBV19 and TRBJ1-4; 7 nucleotides agree with TRBD1. The clonotype comes from a man between 18 and 29 years old in good health. The CDR3 protein is CASRQGLNEKLFF. The CDR3 nucleotides are TGTGCCAGTAGACAGGGGCTAAATGAAAAACTGTTTTTT.